This T cell receptor (beta chain) was captured by sequencing in a study of blood T cell repertoires in COVID-19. Profiled with immunoSEQ multiplex PCR; TCRdb holds only in-frame clones, not every one. The table shows 180,000 or so clones, with about 88% occurring only once. Trimming cost V 0 bases and J 7 bases, with 23 bases left between them. The length of the CDR3 is 18 residues. Germline-derived CDR1 and CDR2 are SGHKS and YYEKEE (reference sequence). This TCR came from a man younger than 30 with acute or convalescent COVID-19. The rearrangement links TRBV5-5 to TRBJ1-5; D is unresolved. What was sequenced was peripheral blood. This CDR3 is CASSLGRAGRGSEQPQHF. For the CDR3, the DNA is TGTGCCAGCAGCTTGGGGAGGGCCGGTCGGGGTTCGGAGCAGCCCCAGCATTTT.